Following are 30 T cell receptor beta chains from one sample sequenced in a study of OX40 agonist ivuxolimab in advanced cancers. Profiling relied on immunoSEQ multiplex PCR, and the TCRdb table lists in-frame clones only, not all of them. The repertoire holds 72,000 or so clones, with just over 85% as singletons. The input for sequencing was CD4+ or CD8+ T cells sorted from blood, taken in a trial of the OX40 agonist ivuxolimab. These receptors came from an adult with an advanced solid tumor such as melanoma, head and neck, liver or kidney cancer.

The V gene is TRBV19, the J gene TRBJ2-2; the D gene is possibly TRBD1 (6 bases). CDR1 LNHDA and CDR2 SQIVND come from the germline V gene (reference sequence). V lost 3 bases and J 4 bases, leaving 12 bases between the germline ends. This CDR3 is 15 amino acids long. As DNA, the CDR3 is TGTGCCAGTAGTATTTACAGGGAAGGCACCGGGGAGCTGTTTTTT. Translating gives CASSIYREGTGELFF. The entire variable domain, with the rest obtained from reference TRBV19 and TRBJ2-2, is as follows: DGGITQSPKYLFRKEGQNVTLSCEQNLNHDAMYWYRQDPGQGLRLIYYSQIVNDFQKGDIAEGYSVSREKKESFPLTVTSAQKNPTAFYLCASSIYREGTGELFFGEGSRLTVL.

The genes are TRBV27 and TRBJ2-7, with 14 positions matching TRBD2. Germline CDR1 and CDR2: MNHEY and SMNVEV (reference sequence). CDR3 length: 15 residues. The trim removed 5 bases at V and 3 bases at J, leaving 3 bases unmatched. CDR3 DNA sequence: TGTGCCAGCAGTCTAGGGACTAGCGGGAGCTACGAGCAGTACTTC. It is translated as CASSLGTSGSYEQYF.

The DNA for the CDR3 is TGTGCCAGCTCACCACCCCTCAGGGCGGGTGCAGGAGAAAAACTGTTTTTT. This gives the protein CASSPPLRAGAGEKLFF. The gene calls are TRBV18 and TRBJ1-4; D is perhaps TRBD1 (5 bases). The CDR3 is made up of 17 amino acids. In germline, CDR1 is KGHSH, CDR2 LQKENI. Trimming left V 0 bases short and J 8 bases short, with 19 bases between.

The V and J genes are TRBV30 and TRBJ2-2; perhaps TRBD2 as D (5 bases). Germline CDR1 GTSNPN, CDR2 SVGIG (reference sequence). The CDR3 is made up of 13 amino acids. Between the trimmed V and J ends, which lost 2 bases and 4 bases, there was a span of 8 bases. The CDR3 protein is CAWSYGVTGELFF. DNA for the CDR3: TGTGCCTGGAGTTACGGGGTCACCGGGGAGCTGTTTTTT. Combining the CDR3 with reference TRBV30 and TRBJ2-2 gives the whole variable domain SQTIHQWPATLVQPVGSPLSLECTVEGTSNPNLYWYRQAAGRGLQLLFYSVGIGQISSEVPQNLSASRPQDRQFILSSKKLLLSDSGFYLCAWSYGVTGELFFGEGSRLTVL.

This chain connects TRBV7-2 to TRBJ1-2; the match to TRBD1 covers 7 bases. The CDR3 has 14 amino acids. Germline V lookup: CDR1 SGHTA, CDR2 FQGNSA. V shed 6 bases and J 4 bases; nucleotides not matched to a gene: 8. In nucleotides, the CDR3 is TGTGCCAGCAGTCCGGGACAGATATCCTATGGCTACACCTTC. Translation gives CASSPGQISYGYTF.

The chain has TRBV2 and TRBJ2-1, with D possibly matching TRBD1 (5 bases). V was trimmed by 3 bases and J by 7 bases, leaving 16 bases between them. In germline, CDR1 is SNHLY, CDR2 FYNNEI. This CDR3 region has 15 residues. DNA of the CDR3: TGTGCCAGCAGTGATAGACCCAGGGCTGGGAATGAGCAGTTCTTC. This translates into CASSDRPRAGNEQFF.

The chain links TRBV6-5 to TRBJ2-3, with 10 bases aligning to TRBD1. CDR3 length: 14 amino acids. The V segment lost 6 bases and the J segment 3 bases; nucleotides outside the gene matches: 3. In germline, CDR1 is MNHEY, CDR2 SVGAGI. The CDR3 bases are TGTGCCAGCAGCCCGGGACAGGGGACAGATACGCAGTATTTT. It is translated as CASSPGQGTDTQYF.

CDR3 protein: CASSLGALDQPQHF. CDR3 DNA: TGCGCCAGCAGCTTGGGGGCTCTAGATCAGCCCCAGCATTTT. The V call is TRBV5-1, the J call TRBJ1-5; unclear D gene. The germline gives CDR1 SGHRS, CDR2 YFSETQ. The CDR3 spans 14 residues. The germline V and J ends were trimmed by 0 bases and 5 bases, with 9 bases remaining between them.

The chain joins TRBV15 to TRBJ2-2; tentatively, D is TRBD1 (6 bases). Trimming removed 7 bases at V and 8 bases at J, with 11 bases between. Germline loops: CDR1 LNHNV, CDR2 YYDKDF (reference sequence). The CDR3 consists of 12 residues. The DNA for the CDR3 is TGTGCCACCAAAAAGGGGGAAGGGGAGCTGTTTTTT. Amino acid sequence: CATKKGEGELFF.

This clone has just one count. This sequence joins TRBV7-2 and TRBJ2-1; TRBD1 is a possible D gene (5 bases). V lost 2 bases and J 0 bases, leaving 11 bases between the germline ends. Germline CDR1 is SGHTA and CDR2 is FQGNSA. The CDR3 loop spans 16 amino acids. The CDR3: CASSLRSDSSYNEQFF. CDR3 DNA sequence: TGTGCCAGCAGCTTACGGTCAGACAGCTCCTACAATGAGCAGTTCTTC.

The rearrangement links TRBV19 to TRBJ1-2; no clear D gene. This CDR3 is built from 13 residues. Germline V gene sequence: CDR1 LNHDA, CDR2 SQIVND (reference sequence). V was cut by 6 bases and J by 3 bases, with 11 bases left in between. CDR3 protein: CASSNSGDYGYTF. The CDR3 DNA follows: TGTGCCAGTAGCAACAGTGGGGACTATGGCTACACCTTC.

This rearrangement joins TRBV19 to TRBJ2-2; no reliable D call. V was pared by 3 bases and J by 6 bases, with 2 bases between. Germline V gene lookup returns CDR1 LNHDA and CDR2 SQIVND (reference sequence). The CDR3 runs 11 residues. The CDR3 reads CASSMPGELFF. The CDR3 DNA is TGTGCCAGTAGTATGCCCGGGGAGCTGTTTTTT.

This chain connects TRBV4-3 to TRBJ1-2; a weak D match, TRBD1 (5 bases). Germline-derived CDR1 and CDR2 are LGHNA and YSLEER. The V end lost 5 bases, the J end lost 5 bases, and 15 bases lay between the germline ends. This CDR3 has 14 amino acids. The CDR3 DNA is TGCGCCAGCAGCGCGTCACTAAGGGGTTATGGCTACACCTTC. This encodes CASSASLRGYGYTF.

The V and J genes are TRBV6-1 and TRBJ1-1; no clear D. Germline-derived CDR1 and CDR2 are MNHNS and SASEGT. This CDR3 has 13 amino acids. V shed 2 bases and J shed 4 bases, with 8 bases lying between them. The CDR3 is CASSELSRTEAFF. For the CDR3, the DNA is TGTGCCAGCAGTGAACTTAGTCGCACTGAAGCTTTCTTT.

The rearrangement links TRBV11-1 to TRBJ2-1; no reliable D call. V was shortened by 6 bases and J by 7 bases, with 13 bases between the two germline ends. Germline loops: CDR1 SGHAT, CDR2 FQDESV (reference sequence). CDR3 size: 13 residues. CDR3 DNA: TGTGCCAGCAGTTCCAGGCCCGCAAATGAGCAGTTCTTC. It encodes CASSSRPANEQFF. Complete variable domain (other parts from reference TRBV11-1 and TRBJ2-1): EAEVAQSPRYKITEKSQAVAFWCDPISGHATLYWYRQILGQGPELLVQFQDESVVDDSQLPKDRFSAERLKGVDSTLKIQPAELGDSAMYLCASSSRPANEQFFGPGTRLTVL.

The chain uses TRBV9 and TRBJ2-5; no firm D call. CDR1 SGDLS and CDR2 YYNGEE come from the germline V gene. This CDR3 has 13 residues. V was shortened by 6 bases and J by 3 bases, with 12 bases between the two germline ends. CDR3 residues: CASNKNLEETQYF. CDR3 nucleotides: TGTGCCAGCAACAAAAACTTGGAAGAGACCCAGTACTTC.

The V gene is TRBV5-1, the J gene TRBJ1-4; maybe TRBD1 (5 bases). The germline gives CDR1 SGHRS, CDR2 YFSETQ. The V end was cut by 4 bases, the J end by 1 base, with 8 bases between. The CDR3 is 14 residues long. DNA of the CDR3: TGCGCCAGCAGCCGGGGCCTAACTAATGAAAAACTGTTTTTT. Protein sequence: CASSRGLTNEKLFF.

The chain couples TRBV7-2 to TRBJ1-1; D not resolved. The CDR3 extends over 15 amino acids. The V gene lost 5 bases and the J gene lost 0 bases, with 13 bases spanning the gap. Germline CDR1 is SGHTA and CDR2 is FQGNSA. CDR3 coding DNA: TGTGCCAGCAGCCTTGAGGGAACGGTGAACACTGAAGCTTTCTTT. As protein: CASSLEGTVNTEAFF.

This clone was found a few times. This chain's CDR3 is CASSPWTDYGYTF. CDR3 coding DNA: TGTGCCAGCAGCCCGTGGACAGACTATGGCTACACCTTC. V is TRBV13 and J is TRBJ1-2; weak D call: TRBD1 (6 bases). This CDR3 is built from 13 residues. The V and J ends lost 5 bases and 3 bases respectively, with 10 bases between them. Germline CDR1 PRHDT, CDR2 FYEKMQ (reference sequence).

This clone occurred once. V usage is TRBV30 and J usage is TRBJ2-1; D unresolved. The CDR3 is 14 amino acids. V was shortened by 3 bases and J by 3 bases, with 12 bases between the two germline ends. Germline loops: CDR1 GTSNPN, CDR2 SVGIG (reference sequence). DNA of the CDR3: TGTGCCTGGAGGCGGCAGGATATCTACAATGAGCAGTTCTTC. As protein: CAWRRQDIYNEQFF.

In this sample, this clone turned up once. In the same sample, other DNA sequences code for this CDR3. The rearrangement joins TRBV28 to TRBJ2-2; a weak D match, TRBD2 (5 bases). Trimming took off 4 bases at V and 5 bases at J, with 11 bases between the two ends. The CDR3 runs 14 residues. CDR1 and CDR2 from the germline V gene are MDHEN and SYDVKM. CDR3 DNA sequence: TGTGCCAGCAGTTCCTCCGGGGATACCGGGGAGCTGTTTTTT. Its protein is CASSSSGDTGELFF.

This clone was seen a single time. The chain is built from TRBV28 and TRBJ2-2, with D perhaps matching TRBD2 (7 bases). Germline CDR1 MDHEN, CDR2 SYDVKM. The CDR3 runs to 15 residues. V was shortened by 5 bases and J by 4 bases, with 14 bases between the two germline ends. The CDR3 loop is CASSKAGHLTGELFF. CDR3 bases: TGTGCCAGCAGTAAAGCGGGACACCTCACCGGGGAGCTGTTTTTT.

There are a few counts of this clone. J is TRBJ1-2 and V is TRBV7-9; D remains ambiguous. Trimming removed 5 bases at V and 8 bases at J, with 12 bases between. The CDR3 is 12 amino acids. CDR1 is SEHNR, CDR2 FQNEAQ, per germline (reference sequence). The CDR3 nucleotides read TGTGCCAGCAGCGCGGGGTCTGGCGGCTACACCTTC. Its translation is CASSAGSGGYTF.

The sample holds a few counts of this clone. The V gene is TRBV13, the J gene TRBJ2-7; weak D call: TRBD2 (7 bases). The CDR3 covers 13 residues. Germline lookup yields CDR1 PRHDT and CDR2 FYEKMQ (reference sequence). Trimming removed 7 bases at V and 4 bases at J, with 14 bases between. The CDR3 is CASTLGGVYEQYF. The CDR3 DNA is TGTGCCAGCACCCTAGGGGGGGTTTACGAGCAGTACTTC. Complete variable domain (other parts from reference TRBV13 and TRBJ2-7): AAGVIQSPRHLIKEKRETATLKCYPIPRHDTVYWYQQGPGQDPQFLISFYEKMQSDKGSIPDRFSAQQFSDYHSELNMSSLELGDSALYFCASTLGGVYEQYFGPGTRLTVT.

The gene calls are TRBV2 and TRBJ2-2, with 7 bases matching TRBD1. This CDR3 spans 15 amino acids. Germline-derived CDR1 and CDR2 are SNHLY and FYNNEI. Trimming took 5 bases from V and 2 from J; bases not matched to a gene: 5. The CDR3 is CASSQQGINTGELFF. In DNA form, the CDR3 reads TGTGCCAGCAGTCAACAGGGGATTAACACCGGGGAGCTGTTTTTT.

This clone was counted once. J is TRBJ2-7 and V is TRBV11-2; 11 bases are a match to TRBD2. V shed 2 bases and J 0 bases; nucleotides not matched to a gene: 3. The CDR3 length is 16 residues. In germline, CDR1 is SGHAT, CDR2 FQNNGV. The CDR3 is CASSLTTSGSSYEQYF. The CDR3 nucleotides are TGTGCCAGCAGCTTAACTACTAGCGGGAGCTCCTACGAGCAGTACTTC.

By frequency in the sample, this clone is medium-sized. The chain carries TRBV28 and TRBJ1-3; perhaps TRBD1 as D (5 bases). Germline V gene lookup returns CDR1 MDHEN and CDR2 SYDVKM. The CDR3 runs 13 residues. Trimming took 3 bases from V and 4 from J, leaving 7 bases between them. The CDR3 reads CASSFRDGNTIYF. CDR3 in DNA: TGTGCCAGCAGTTTCAGGGACGGAAACACCATATATTTT.

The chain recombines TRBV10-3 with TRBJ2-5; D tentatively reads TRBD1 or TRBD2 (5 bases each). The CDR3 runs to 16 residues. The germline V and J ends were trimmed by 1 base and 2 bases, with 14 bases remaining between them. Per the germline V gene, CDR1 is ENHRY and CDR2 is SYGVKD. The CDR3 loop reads CAISEFLGTNQETQYF. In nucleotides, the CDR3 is TGTGCCATCAGTGAGTTCCTAGGGACGAATCAAGAGACCCAGTACTTC.

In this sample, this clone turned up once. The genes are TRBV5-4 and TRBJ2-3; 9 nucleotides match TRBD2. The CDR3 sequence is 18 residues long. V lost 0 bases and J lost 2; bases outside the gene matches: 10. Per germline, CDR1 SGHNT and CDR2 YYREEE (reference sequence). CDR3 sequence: CASSLGGRAARLTDTQYF. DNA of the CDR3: TGTGCCAGCAGCTTGGGCGGGAGGGCCGCCCGACTCACAGATACGCAGTATTTT.

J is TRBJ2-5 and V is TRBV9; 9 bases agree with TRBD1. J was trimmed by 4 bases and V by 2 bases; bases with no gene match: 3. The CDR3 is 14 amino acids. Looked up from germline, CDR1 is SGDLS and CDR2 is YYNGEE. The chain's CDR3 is CASSVDRGGETQYF. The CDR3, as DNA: TGTGCCAGCAGCGTCGACAGGGGGGGAGAGACCCAGTACTTC.